This TCR beta chain derives from a study of T cell responses to AZD1222 COVID-19 vaccine. This table comes from immunoSEQ multiplex PCR, and its TCRdb copy is limited to in-frame clones, with some not included. The sample has about 200,000 clones, approximately 93% seen once. The CDR3 is 12 residues long. Trimming shortened V by 5 bases and J by 2 bases, and 7 bases separated the two germline ends. Germline V CDR1 and CDR2: SGHRS, YFSETQ. General study results and limits: Rises in breadth and depth of Spike-specific TCRs came after two AZD1222 doses. Repertoires were obtained only post-peak T cell response.

Concerning this clone itself: Its antigen is unidentified.

This material consisted of peripheral blood, taken 28 days after the second AZD1222 dose. The source is an adult who received the AZD1222 COVID-19 vaccine. The chain links TRBV5-1 to TRBJ2-5; no reliable D call. DNA of the CDR3: TGCGCCAGCAGGAGCCAGCAAGAGACCCAGTACTTC. The encoded protein is CASRSQQETQYF.